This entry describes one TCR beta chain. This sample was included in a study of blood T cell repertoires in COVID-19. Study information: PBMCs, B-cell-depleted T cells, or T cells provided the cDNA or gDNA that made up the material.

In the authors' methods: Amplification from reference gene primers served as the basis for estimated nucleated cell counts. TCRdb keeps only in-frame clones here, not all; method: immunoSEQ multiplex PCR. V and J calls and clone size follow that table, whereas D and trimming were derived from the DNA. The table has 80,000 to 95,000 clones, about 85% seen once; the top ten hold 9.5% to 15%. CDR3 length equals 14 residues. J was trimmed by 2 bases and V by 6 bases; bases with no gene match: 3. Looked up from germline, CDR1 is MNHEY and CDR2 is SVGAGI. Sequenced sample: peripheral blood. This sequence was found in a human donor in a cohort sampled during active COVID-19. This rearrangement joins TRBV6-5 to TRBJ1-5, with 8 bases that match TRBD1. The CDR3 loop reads CASRPDRGNQPQHF. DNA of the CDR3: TGTGCCAGCAGGCCGGACAGGGGCAATCAGCCCCAGCATTTT.